This T cell receptor (beta chain) derives from a study of CD8 T cells in ankylosing spondylitis. Study-level findings and limits: Earlier studies detected some motif variants in reactive arthritis synovial fluid and blood. As for the disease-linked clones, they showed a CD8+ phenotype and occurred at relatively low frequencies in peripheral blood. Disease-associated clones were reportedly significantly overrepresented in matched ankylosing spondylitis synovial fluid. Seemingly distinctive of ankylosing spondylitis blood was a TCR beta motif formed by eight highly homologous variants.

Generation of TCR beta libraries employed quantitative 5'-RACE incorporating molecular barcodes. TCRdb fed the 5' RACE reads into MiXCR, producing one record per CDR3 protein. The sample carries just under 550,000 distinct CDR3 sequences, about 12% recorded once. Points on this clonotype: Its antigen remains unidentified.

Specimen: blood, either unsorted or a sorted T cell fraction (not recorded which). The receptor's source is a male donor with ankylosing spondylitis.

CDR3: CASSLGSGDTQYF. For the CDR3, the DNA is TGTGCCAGCAGCTTAGGGAGTGGAGATACGCAGTATTTT. V usage is TRBV7-2 and J usage is TRBJ2-3; D gene uncertain. Germline CDR1 SGHTA, CDR2 FQGNSA. The CDR3 consists of 13 residues. V lost 1 base and J 5 bases, leaving 7 bases between the germline ends.